The rows below give T cell receptor beta chains drawn from one sample of a study of T-cell reconstitution after alpha-beta-depleted transplantation in children. TCRdb ran MiXCR on the PCR reads and lists one entry per CDR3 protein. The table records roughly 300,000 distinct CDR3 sequences, 9% to 12% of them present only once. The starting material was PBMCs from the stem cell graft donor, obtained from the stem cell graft. These receptor sequences come from a human donor who donated a stem cell graft to a child with acute lymphoblastic leukemia. CDR3s include the opening cysteine and the closing phenylalanine or tryptophan. A D gene is named only where the DNA matches it firmly. The size field is filled for only some rows; it gives once, few, many or a size class.

j_gene | d_gene | v_gene | abundance | CDR3nt | CDR3aa
TRBJ1-2 | . | TRBV19 | few | TGTGCCAGTAGTGGAGGTGACAATCCCTATGGCTACACCTTC | CASSGGDNPYGYTF
TRBJ2-3 | TRBD1 | TRBV28 | few | TGTGCCAGCAGGGGACAGCCTGATCAGCCCCAGTATTTT | CASRGQPDQPQYF
TRBJ1-3 | . | TRBV20-1 | few | TGCAGTGCTAGAGACCCGACCTCTGGAAACACCATATATTTT | CSARDPTSGNTIYF
TRBJ2-5 | . | TRBV5-1 | few | TGCGCCAGCAGCTTGGGTGCAGGCTTGTACCAAGAGACCCAGTACTTC | CASSLGAGLYQETQYF
TRBJ1-4 | . | TRBV6-5 | . | TGTGCCAGCAGTTACTCGAAATTGGGGATTGAGGAAAAACTGTTTTTT | CASSYSKLGIEEKLFF
TRBJ2-1 | TRBD1 | TRBV7-6 | few | TGTGCCAGCAGCTCTCCGGGACAGTTGAGGAATGAGCAGTTCTTC | CASSSPGQLRNEQFF
TRBJ2-3 | . | TRBV20-1 | . | TGCAGTGCTAGATCCCCTCGGAGCACAGATACGCAGTATTTT | CSARSPRSTDTQYF
TRBJ2-7 | . | TRBV20-1 | . | TGCTGTGCTAGAGATTGGGAGGGGGCGACCCTTCTAGTTACCGAGCAGTACTTC | CCARDWEGATLLVTEQYF
TRBJ1-6 | TRBD1 | TRBV4-1 | few | TGCGCCAGCAGCCCACTGGACAGGGGGCTGGGAAATTCACCCCTCCACTTT | CASSPLDRGLGNSPLHF
TRBJ2-1 | TRBD1 | TRBV5-6 | few | TGTGCCAGCAGCCGACAGGGCTACAATGAGCAGTTCTTC | CASSRQGYNEQFF
TRBJ2-3 | TRBD2 | TRBV4-1 | . | TGCGCCAGCAGCCAAGATCTTGTAGCGGGGGCCACAGATACGCAGTATTTT | CASSQDLVAGATDTQYF
TRBJ2-1 | . | TRBV29-1 | . | TGCAGCGTTGAAGATAGACTCCTTAACAATGAGCAGTTCTTC | CSVEDRLLNNEQFF
TRBJ2-2 | TRBD2 | TRBV7-6 | . | TGTGCCAGCAGCCCGGGACTAGCGGGAGTGAGGATAGGGACCGGGGAGCTGTTTTTT | CASSPGLAGVRIGTGELFF
TRBJ1-2 | . | TRBV21-1 | . | TGTGCCAGCAGCAAAGGGGGACAGGGGAACTATGGCTACACCTTC | CASSKGGQGNYGYTF
TRBJ2-2 | . | TRBV21-1 | few | TGTGCCAGCAGCAAAGACAAGGGGTCCGGGGAGCTGTTTTTT | CASSKDKGSGELFF
TRBJ2-1 | TRBD1 | TRBV5-1 | few | TGCGCCAGCAGCTTGGCGGGACAGGAAAATGAGCAGTTCTTC | CASSLAGQENEQFF
TRBJ2-7 | TRBD1 | TRBV20-1 | few | TGCAGTGCTCCCGGGACAGGAAACGAGCAGTACTTC | CSAPGTGNEQYF
TRBJ2-5 | . | TRBV20-1 | few | TGCAGTGCCCCTAAGACTAGTCAAGAGACCCAGTACTTC | CSAPKTSQETQYF
TRBJ1-3 | TRBD1 | TRBV2 | few | TGTGCCAGCAGGGCTAAGACAGGGGTGACTGGAAACACCATATATTTT | CASRAKTGVTGNTIYF
TRBJ2-7 | . | TRBV7-3 | few | TGTGCCAGCAGCCACCTCCCAGACTACGAGCAGTACTTC | CASSHLPDYEQYF
TRBJ1-1 | . | TRBV7-9 | few | TGTGCCAGCAGTGACAGGCTGAACACTGAAGCTTTCTTT | CASSDRLNTEAFF
TRBJ2-2 | TRBD1 | TRBV24-1 | many | TGTGCCACCAGTGACCATGCGATGACAGGGTATGATAGCACCGGGGAGCTGTTTTTT | CATSDHAMTGYDSTGELFF
TRBJ2-3 | . | TRBV18 | few | TGTGCCAGCTCACCACCCACGACGGCGTTCACAGATACGCAGTATTTT | CASSPPTTAFTDTQYF
TRBJ2-1 | TRBD2 | TRBV29-1 | many | TGCAGCGTTGCGGCTAGCGGGACCAATGAGCAGTTCTTC | CSVAASGTNEQFF
TRBJ2-7 | . | TRBV6-2/TRBV6-3 | . | TGTGCCAGCAGCCAATTGGGGGAGCAGTACTTC | CASSQLGEQYF
TRBJ2-2 | . | TRBV7-9 | . | TGTGCCAGCAGCTTATCCAGGGTTCCCGGGGAGCTGTTTTTT | CASSLSRVPGELFF
TRBJ2-7 | . | TRBV29-1 | . | TGCAGCGTTGAAGTGGGAAGCTCCTACGAGCAGTACTTC | CSVEVGSSYEQYF
TRBJ2-1 | . | TRBV7-8 | few | TGTGCCAGCAGCTCGACCCGAACCAATGAGCAGTTCTTC | CASSSTRTNEQFF
TRBJ2-4 | TRBD2 | TRBV12-3/TRBV12-4 | few | TGTGCCAGCAGTTTAAGAAGCGGGAGAAACAGTCAGTACTTC | CASSLRSGRNSQYF
TRBJ2-5 | TRBD2 | TRBV5-1 | . | TGCGCCAGCAGCTCCGCGGGACTAGCGGGAGGAGAGACCCAGTACTTC | CASSSAGLAGGETQYF
TRBJ2-1 | . | TRBV4-1 | few | TGCGCCAGCAGCCAAGGGCGGTGGGGGGGGCGAAACAATGAGCAGTTCTTC | CASSQGRWGGRNNEQFF
TRBJ2-3 | . | TRBV6-1 | few | TGTGCCAGCACCGGAGAGGAGGCAGGGCAGTATTTT | CASTGEEAGQYF
TRBJ2-1 | TRBD2 | TRBV7-2 | . | TGTGCCAGCAGCTTAGTCGCAGGGGCTAGCGGGTCCTACAATGAGCAGTTCTTC | CASSLVAGASGSYNEQFF
TRBJ2-1 | . | TRBV4-2 | many | TGTGCCAGCAGCCAAGAGGCAGCAGCTTACAATGAGCAGTTCTTC | CASSQEAAAYNEQFF
TRBJ1-1 | TRBD1 | TRBV4-1 | few | TGCGCCAGCAGCCAATCGGGGACAGGGGGTGACTGGAACACTGAAGCTTTCTTT | CASSQSGTGGDWNTEAFF
TRBJ1-1 | . | TRBV29-1 | few | TGCAGCGTCTATGGACTGCAGGGAGTCGCTGAAGCTTTCTTT | CSVYGLQGVAEAFF
TRBJ2-2 | . | TRBV12-3/TRBV12-4 | few | TGTGCCAGCAGTATCCTAGCGCGGGTGAACACCGGGGAGCTGTTTTTT | CASSILARVNTGELFF
TRBJ2-1 | TRBD1 | TRBV10-3 | few | TGTGCCATCAGTGACCCGGGACAGGGAGACTATCGGTTCTTC | CAISDPGQGDYRFF
TRBJ2-7 | TRBD1 | TRBV6-2/TRBV6-3 | few | TGTGCCAGTGAACCGGGACAGGGATGGTCCTACGAGCAGTACTTC | CASEPGQGWSYEQYF
TRBJ2-5 | . | TRBV7-3 | few | TGTGCCAGCAGCTTAATTGGGGGGACGCAAGAGACCCAGTACTTC | CASSLIGGTQETQYF
TRBJ2-6 | TRBD2 | TRBV11-2 | . | TGTGCCATCCGTAAAAGCGGGAGATTTCGGGCCAACGTCCTGACTTTC | CAIRKSGRFRANVLTF
TRBJ2-7 | TRBD2 | TRBV4-1 | many | TGCGCCAGCAGCCAAGACCGTGGGACTAGCGACGAGCAGTACTTC | CASSQDRGTSDEQYF
TRBJ2-3 | TRBD1 | TRBV7-3 | many | TGTGCCAGCAGCTCCAGAGCAGGGTACAGGGGGCGGACAGATACGCAGTATTTT | CASSSRAGYRGRTDTQYF
TRBJ2-3 | . | TRBV7-8 | few | TGTGCCAGCAGCTTAATCGCGGGCGGGCTGAGCACAGATACGCAGTATTTT | CASSLIAGGLSTDTQYF
TRBJ2-1 | . | TRBV20-1 | few | TGCAGTGCTAGAGAAGCGGGCGGGATCTCCTACAATGAGCAGTTCTTC | CSAREAGGISYNEQFF
TRBJ2-5 | TRBD1 | TRBV7-2 | few | TGTGCCAGCAGCCAGTCCGGGACAGTCCAAGAGACCCAGTACTTC | CASSQSGTVQETQYF
TRBJ2-1 | . | TRBV7-6 | . | TGTGCCAGCAGCGAGGACCTACAGCTTATCTACAATGAGCAGTTCTTC | CASSEDLQLIYNEQFF
TRBJ2-3 | . | TRBV29-1 | . | TGCAGCGGGGTCCGCAGGCGGGCTCACTCCTCGGATACGCAGTATTTT | CSGVRRRAHSSDTQYF
TRBJ2-1 | . | TRBV12-3/TRBV12-4 | . | TGTGCCTTCAGTTTTATCCCCGGCGGGATTTTTGCAAGTGAGCAGTTCTTC | CAFSFIPGGIFASEQFF
TRBJ1-5 | . | TRBV20-1 | few | TGCAGTGCTAGTGGAGAGAATCAGCCCCAGCATTTT | CSASGENQPQHF